The 17 T cell receptor beta chains below all came from one sample that was sequenced in a study of Graves' ophthalmopathy and Graves' hyperthyroidism listed by TCRdb under 2018. The data were produced on an Illumina HiSeq 2000. TCR beta CDR3 regions were amplified from RNA transcripts for repertoire sequencing. A first-round RT-PCR used HTBI primers with the Qiagen OneStep RT-PCR kit, followed by a second-round multiplex PCR, size selection and purification. TCRdb itself trimmed the public reads at Q25 with fastp, ran MiXCR and retained productive beta chains. Rows matching on CDR3 protein sequence are summarized as one entry with the most common DNA and genes. Across this sample there are 350,000 to 400,000 distinct CDR3 sequences, with about 17% seen only once. Approximately 1.4% of the sample rests with the top ten. Sequenced input: peripheral blood. Receptors were obtained from a woman younger than 30 with Graves' ophthalmopathy. Donor details come from another sample of the same person, matched by shared clones.

This clonotype appeared many times. The J gene is TRBJ1-1, the V gene TRBV9, with D tentatively TRBD1 (6 bases). Germline values: CDR1 SGDLS, CDR2 YYNGEE. V dropped 2 bases and J dropped 1 base, with 18 bases sitting between them. The CDR3 is made up of 17 amino acids. The CDR3 bases are TGTGCCAGCAGCGTGGGGACACCACTCACTCCGAACACTGAAGCTTTCTTT. Amino acid sequence: CASSVGTPLTPNTEAFF.

This clonotype was counted many times. Sequence at one end of the junction differs from germline and may be a read error. This chain links TRBV20-1 with TRBJ2-7; possibly TRBD1 or TRBD2 for D (5 bases each). The CDR3 has 12 amino acids. Germline values: CDR1 DFQATT, CDR2 SNEGSKA (reference sequence). The DNA for the CDR3 is TGCAGTGCTAGTGGGACGAAATACGAACAGTACTTC. This sequence encodes CSASGTKYEQYF.

This clonotype has just a few counts. The chain joins TRBV6-1 to TRBJ1-2, with D perhaps TRBD1 (5 bases). The CDR3 is made up of 14 amino acids. V dropped 4 bases and J dropped 7 bases, with 16 bases sitting between them. In germline, CDR1 is MNHNS, CDR2 SASEGT. Written as DNA, the CDR3 is TGTGCCAGCAGTGGCCCGGGGGGGAAGAGTGGCTACACCTTC. This encodes CASSGPGGKSGYTF.

In this sample, this clonotype turned up many times. The chain links TRBV6-1 to TRBJ2-7; D is unclear. The CDR3 length is 15 residues. Germline CDR1 reads MNHNS; CDR2 reads SASEGT. With 6 bases removed from V and 0 bases from J, the gap between germline ends came to 15 bases. For the CDR3, the DNA is TGTGCCAGCAGAGATAGACCTTGGAGCTCCTACGAGCAGTACTTC. This gives the protein CASRDRPWSSYEQYF.

This clonotype has at least ten counts. The rearrangement links TRBV25-1 to TRBJ1-2; 12 bases align to TRBD1. This CDR3 is 14 amino acids long. Germline V gives CDR1 MGHDK, CDR2 SYGVNS. V dropped 6 bases and J dropped 7; count of bases not matched to a gene: 6. Written as DNA, the CDR3 is TGTGCCAGCAGCGAAGGGACAGGGGGCGTTGGCTACACCTTC. Protein sequence: CASSEGTGGVGYTF.

This clonotype was counted at least ten times. DNA for the CDR3: TGCAGCGTAGAGACAGGGAGGGCTGAAGCTTTCTTT. Translated: CSVETGRAEAFF. The chain uses TRBV29-1 and TRBJ1-1; 7 nucleotides match TRBD1. The germline V gene encodes CDR1 SQVTM and CDR2 ANQGSEA. J lost 6 bases, V lost 6 bases, and 7 bases had no gene match. The CDR3 is 12 residues long.

This clonotype was counted ten times or more. This sequence joins TRBV20-1 and TRBJ2-7; no reliable D call. The germline V and J ends were trimmed by 3 bases and 0 bases, with 9 bases remaining between them. The CDR3 has 13 residues. Germline V gives CDR1 DFQATT, CDR2 SNEGSKA (reference sequence). Here the CDR3 reads CSARKRSSYEQYF. The CDR3 DNA follows: TGCAGTGCTAGGAAGAGAAGCTCCTACGAGCAGTACTTC.

This clonotype was counted many times. The chain joins TRBV29-1 to TRBJ1-5; maybe TRBD1 (5 bases). Germline assignment: CDR1 SQVTM and CDR2 ANQGSEA. Between the trimmed V and J ends, which lost 4 bases and 0 bases, there was a span of 16 bases. The CDR3 consists of 16 residues. The CDR3 region is CSVGLGTGVSNQPQHF. The DNA for the CDR3 is TGCAGCGTTGGCCTAGGAACAGGTGTTAGCAATCAGCCCCAGCATTTT. Full variable domain (outside the CDR3, taken from reference TRBV29-1 and TRBJ1-5): SAVISQKPSRDICQRGTSLTIQCQVDSQVTMMFWYRQQPGQSLTLIATANQGSEATYESGFVIDKFPISRPNLTFSTLTVSNMSPEDSSIYLCSVGLGTGVSNQPQHFGDGTRLSIL.

There are many counts of this clonotype. This chain uses TRBV24-1 with TRBJ2-4; D may be TRBD1 (6 bases). Germline-derived CDR1 and CDR2 are KGHDR and SFDVKD. The CDR3 has 14 amino acids. Trimming removed 3 bases from V and 6 bases from J, with 11 bases in between. The CDR3 DNA follows: TGTGCCACCAGTGATACCGGGACATCAAACATTCAGTACTTC. Its protein product is CATSDTGTSNIQYF.

The rearrangement uses TRBV19 and TRBJ1-1, with 7 bases aligning to TRBD1. CDR3 length: 14 amino acids. The germline V gene has CDR1 LNHDA and CDR2 SQIVND (reference sequence). V shed 8 bases, J shed 7 bases, and the junction held 13 bases outside the gene matches. The CDR3 is CASFFSGTAFEAFF. CDR3 bases: TGTGCCAGTTTTTTCTCCGGGACAGCCTTTGAAGCTTTCTTT. The whole variable domain, filled in from reference TRBV19 and TRBJ1-1, reads DGGITQSPKYLFRKEGQNVTLSCEQNLNHDAMYWYRQDPGQGLRLIYYSQIVNDFQKGDIAEGYSVSREKKESFPLTVTSAQKNPTAFYLCASFFSGTAFEAFFGQGTRLTVV.

This clonotype has at least ten counts. The V and J genes are TRBV19 and TRBJ1-5; D may be TRBD1 (5 bases). This CDR3 is 15 amino acids long. The V end lost 7 bases, the J end lost 0 bases, and 13 bases lay between the germline ends. The germline gives CDR1 LNHDA, CDR2 SQIVND (reference sequence). CDR3 coding DNA: TGTGCCAGTAATCCTTTAGGGGTTAGCAATCAGCCCCAGCATTTT. As protein: CASNPLGVSNQPQHF. Drawing the rest from reference TRBV19 and TRBJ1-5, the complete variable domain is DGGITQSPKYLFRKEGQNVTLSCEQNLNHDAMYWYRQDPGQGLRLIYYSQIVNDFQKGDIAEGYSVSREKKESFPLTVTSAQKNPTAFYLCASNPLGVSNQPQHFGDGTRLSIL.

This clonotype has a count of ten or more. The rearrangement links TRBV7-2 to TRBJ2-2; 7 bases match TRBD2. This CDR3 contains 15 residues. J was trimmed by 6 bases and V by 5 bases; bases with no gene match: 9. Germline CDR1 reads SGHTA; CDR2 reads FQGNSA. The CDR3 DNA sequence: TGTGCCAGCAGCACACAAGCGGGGTTGGCCGGGGAGCTGTTTTTT. Translation gives CASSTQAGLAGELFF. Full variable domain (rest looked up from reference TRBV7-2 and TRBJ2-2): GAGVSQSPSNKVTEKGKDVELRCDPISGHTALYWYRQSLGQGLEFLIYFQGNSAPDKSGLPSDRFSAERTGGSVSTLTIQRTQQEDSAVYLCASSTQAGLAGELFFGEGSRLTVL.

This clonotype was counted at least ten times. The J gene is TRBJ1-3, the V gene TRBV20-1; tentative D call: TRBD1 (5 bases). Trimming left V 4 bases short and J 0 bases short, with 10 bases between. Germline V CDR1 and CDR2: DFQATT, SNEGSKA (reference sequence). The CDR3 has 14 amino acids. The CDR3 loop reads CSAIPTDSGNTIYF. The DNA of the CDR3 is TGCAGTGCTATCCCGACAGACTCTGGAAACACCATATATTTT.

This clonotype has a count of ten or more. The gene calls are TRBV20-1 and TRBJ2-5; D possibly uses TRBD1 or TRBD2 (6 bases each). The CDR3 totals 15 residues. Germline V gene data show CDR1 as DFQATT and CDR2 as SNEGSKA (reference sequence). The V end lost 3 bases, the J end lost 0 bases, and 14 bases lay between the germline ends. For the CDR3, the DNA is TGCAGTGCTAGTTCGGGGGCCCCCCACCAAGAGACCCAGTACTTC. Amino acids: CSASSGAPHQETQYF.

This clonotype was detected ten times or more. This chain joins TRBV3-1 and TRBJ1-5; 8 bases agree with TRBD1. CDR3 length: 14 amino acids. V dropped 1 base and J dropped 7; count of bases not matched to a gene: 3. CDR1 is LGHDT and CDR2 is YNNKEL in the germline V gene (reference sequence). CDR3 bases: TGTGCCAGCAGCCAAGGGACAGGGTCCCAGCCCCAGCATTTT. Translated, it gives CASSQGTGSQPQHF.

The V call is TRBV15, the J call TRBJ1-5, with TRBD1 matching 7 bases. The CDR3 spans 16 residues. The ends lost 3 bases at V and 0 bases at J; junction bases unmatched: 5. Germline V lookup: CDR1 LNHNV, CDR2 YYDKDF (reference sequence). As DNA, the CDR3 is TGTGCCACCAGCAGCGCAGGGGGGGATAGCAATCAGCCCCAGCATTTT. Amino acid sequence: CATSSAGGDSNQPQHF.

This clonotype appeared many times. The junction departs from germline at one end; a sequencing error may be responsible. The V gene is TRBV6-2 or TRBV6-3, the J gene TRBJ1-1; 8 bases align to TRBD1. This CDR3 comprises 14 residues. Germline CDR1 reads MNHEY; CDR2 reads SVGEGT. The CDR3 sequence is CASRFDRGSSETFF. The CDR3 nucleotides read TGTGCCAGCAGATTTGACAGGGGATCTTCTGAAACTTTCTTT.